The 16 T cell receptor beta chains below come from one sample, sequenced in a study of cytomegalovirus exposure and HLA in healthy donors. Here immunoSEQ multiplex PCR was the method, and the copy in TCRdb shows in-frame clones only, minus some. The sample has 150,000 to 200,000 clones; roughly 80% are singletons. The sequenced sample consisted of PBMCs. Receptors were obtained from a man aged 25-45 years in good health and CMV-seropositive.

With regard to this clone: Other nucleotide sequences in the sample specify the same CDR3. The V call is TRBV29-1, the J call TRBJ2-7; D is ambiguous. The CDR3 covers 12 residues. Deletions cut 1 base from V and 3 bases from J, with 7 bases between. Germline CDR1 and CDR2: SQVTM and ANQGSEA. CDR3 region: CSVEVADYEQYF. The CDR3 region has the DNA TGCAGCGTTGAAGTAGCAGACTACGAGCAGTACTTC.

A few counts support this clone. V is TRBV7-2 and J is TRBJ2-3; TRBD2 matches at 13 bases. The CDR3 runs 16 residues. Germline CDR1 SGHTA, CDR2 FQGNSA. Trimming cost V 6 bases and J 2 bases; bases outside gene matches: 5. In nucleotides, the CDR3 is TGTGCCAGCAGTTGGACTAGCGGGGGACCCACAGATACGCAGTATTTT. This sequence encodes CASSWTSGGPTDTQYF.

This sequence joins TRBV9 and TRBJ1-2; maybe TRBD1 (6 bases). Trimming took 0 bases from V and 4 from J, leaving 16 bases between them. This CDR3 region has 16 residues. Germline assignment: CDR1 SGDLS and CDR2 YYNGEE. CDR3 nucleotides: TGTGCCAGCAGCGTAGGGAACAGGGCCGGCGGCTATGGCTACACCTTC. This encodes CASSVGNRAGGYGYTF.

This clone was recorded a few times. This chain connects TRBV4-2 to TRBJ2-7; no clear D gene. Per the germline V gene, CDR1 is LGHNA and CDR2 is YNFKEQ. The CDR3 consists of 14 residues. With 0 bases removed from V and 1 base from J, the gap between germline ends came to 7 bases. CDR3 amino acids: CASSQEMQSYEQYF. In DNA, the CDR3 is TGTGCCAGCAGCCAAGAAATGCAGTCCTACGAGCAGTACTTC.

CDR3 protein: CASSENGGPSNQPQHF. Here the CDR3 DNA reads TGTGCCAGCAGTGAAAACGGGGGGCCGAGCAATCAGCCCCAGCATTTT. The gene calls are TRBV2 and TRBJ1-5, with TRBD1 as a possible D gene (6 bases). V was shortened by 2 bases and J by 1 base, with 12 bases between the two germline ends. The CDR3 loop spans 16 amino acids. In germline, CDR1 is SNHLY, CDR2 FYNNEI.

There are a few counts of this clone. The chain has TRBV12-5 and TRBJ1-1, with 7 bases identical to TRBD1. The CDR3 is 15 amino acids. Germline V gives CDR1 LGHNT, CDR2 FRNRAP. V was pared by 1 base and J by 7 bases, with 9 bases of the junction left unmatched. The CDR3 bases are TGTGCTAGTGGTTTGGAAGCAGGGGGTTCGGGTGAAGCTTTCTTT. Its translation: CASGLEAGGSGEAFF.

The chain employs TRBV7-2 and TRBJ2-1; TRBD2 matches at 11 bases. The germline V gene has CDR1 SGHTA and CDR2 FQGNSA. V gave up 5 bases and J gave up 4 bases; unmatched junction bases: 13. The CDR3 spans 18 residues. CDR3 residues: CASSPQIASGGYYNEQFF. CDR3 in DNA: TGTGCCAGCAGCCCCCAAATAGCTAGCGGGGGGTATTACAATGAGCAGTTCTTC.

This chain links TRBV7-6 with TRBJ2-1; 11 bases are shared with TRBD1. The ends lost 7 bases at V and 5 bases at J; junction bases unmatched: 10. CDR1 and CDR2 from the germline V gene are SGHVS and FNYEAQ. The CDR3 has 16 amino acids. The CDR3 nucleotides are TGTGCCAGCACTCGATATCCGGGACAGGGGGACAATGAGCAGTTCTTC. Translating gives CASTRYPGQGDNEQFF.

Only a few counts were recorded for this clone. The chain's CDR3 is CASSSDRGWTGYTF. CDR3 sequence (DNA): TGTGCCAGCAGCTCCGACAGGGGCTGGACTGGCTACACCTTC. J is TRBJ1-2 and V is TRBV7-6; 8 bases fit TRBD1. Germline V gene data show CDR1 as SGHVS and CDR2 as FNYEAQ. Trimming at V came to 4 bases and at J to 7 bases, leaving 8 bases not matched to a gene. The CDR3 totals 14 residues.

The rearrangement uses TRBV6-5 and TRBJ2-1; 7 nucleotides line up with TRBD2. J gave up 3 bases and V 5 bases, and 7 bases lay outside the gene matches. This CDR3 has 15 residues. Germline assignment: CDR1 MNHEY and CDR2 SVGAGI. CDR3 residues: CASSPSGTYYNEQFF. CDR3 sequence (DNA): TGTGCCAGCAGTCCTAGCGGAACATACTACAATGAGCAGTTCTTC.

Concerning this clone: The identical CDR3 is also encoded by other nucleotide sequences in the sample. This sequence joins TRBV19 and TRBJ2-1, with TRBD2 matching over 11 bases. Germline assignment: CDR1 LNHDA and CDR2 SQIVND (reference sequence). The CDR3 contains 15 residues. Germline trimming cut 6 bases from V and 3 bases from J; bases unmatched to any gene: 4. As DNA, the CDR3 is TGTGCCAGTAGCCAGACTAGCGGGGACTACAATGAGCAGTTCTTC. Its protein is CASSQTSGDYNEQFF.

The chain recombines TRBV14 with TRBJ1-2; 7 nucleotides align to TRBD1. CDR3 length equals 13 residues. V was clipped by 4 bases and J by 3 bases; unmatched bases: 2. CDR1 and CDR2 (germline): SGHDN, FVKESK. The chain's CDR3 is CASSPGTDYGYTF. In DNA, the CDR3 is TGTGCCAGCAGCCCGGGGACAGACTATGGCTACACCTTC.

The chain uses TRBV9 and TRBJ2-5; TRBD1 is a possible D gene (6 bases). V lost 0 bases and J 7 bases, leaving 10 bases between the germline ends. Germline CDR1 SGDLS, CDR2 YYNGEE. The CDR3 is 13 residues long. DNA for the CDR3: TGTGCCAGCAGCGTAGAGGACAGAGGGACCCAGTACTTC. Residues: CASSVEDRGTQYF. The full variable domain, completed using reference TRBV9 and TRBJ2-5, is DSGVTQTPKHLITATGQRVTLRCSPRSGDLSVYWYQQSLDQGLQFLIQYYNGEERAKGNILERFSAQQFPDLHSELNLSSLELGDSALYFCASSVEDRGTQYFGPGTRLLVL.

The rearrangement links TRBV10-3 to TRBJ1-1, with 7 bases lining up with TRBD1. The trim removed 4 bases at V and 4 bases at J, leaving 6 bases unmatched. Germline assignment: CDR1 ENHRY and CDR2 SYGVKD. The CDR3 runs 14 residues. This CDR3 is CAISGLQGSTEAFF. The CDR3, as DNA: TGTGCCATCAGTGGGCTACAGGGGAGCACTGAAGCTTTCTTT.

The rearrangement joins TRBV7-5 to TRBJ2-3; the table calls TRBD2, which could not be checked here. TRBV7-5 corresponds to a pseudogene. The CDR3 extends over 14 amino acids. The CDR3 nucleotides read TGTGCCACCCGGGGCGGGGGGCCGACAGATACGCAGTATTTT. This encodes CATRGGGPTDTQYF.

The chain joins TRBV12-5 to TRBJ1-1, with D possibly TRBD1 on 5 matching bases. CDR3 length equals 17 residues. Trimming took 0 bases from V and 2 from J, leaving 16 bases between them. Germline CDR1 reads LGHNT; CDR2 reads FRNRAP. CDR3 region: CASGLVLGLDTNTEAFF. The CDR3, as DNA: TGTGCTAGTGGTTTGGTACTGGGGTTGGACACCAACACTGAAGCTTTCTTT.